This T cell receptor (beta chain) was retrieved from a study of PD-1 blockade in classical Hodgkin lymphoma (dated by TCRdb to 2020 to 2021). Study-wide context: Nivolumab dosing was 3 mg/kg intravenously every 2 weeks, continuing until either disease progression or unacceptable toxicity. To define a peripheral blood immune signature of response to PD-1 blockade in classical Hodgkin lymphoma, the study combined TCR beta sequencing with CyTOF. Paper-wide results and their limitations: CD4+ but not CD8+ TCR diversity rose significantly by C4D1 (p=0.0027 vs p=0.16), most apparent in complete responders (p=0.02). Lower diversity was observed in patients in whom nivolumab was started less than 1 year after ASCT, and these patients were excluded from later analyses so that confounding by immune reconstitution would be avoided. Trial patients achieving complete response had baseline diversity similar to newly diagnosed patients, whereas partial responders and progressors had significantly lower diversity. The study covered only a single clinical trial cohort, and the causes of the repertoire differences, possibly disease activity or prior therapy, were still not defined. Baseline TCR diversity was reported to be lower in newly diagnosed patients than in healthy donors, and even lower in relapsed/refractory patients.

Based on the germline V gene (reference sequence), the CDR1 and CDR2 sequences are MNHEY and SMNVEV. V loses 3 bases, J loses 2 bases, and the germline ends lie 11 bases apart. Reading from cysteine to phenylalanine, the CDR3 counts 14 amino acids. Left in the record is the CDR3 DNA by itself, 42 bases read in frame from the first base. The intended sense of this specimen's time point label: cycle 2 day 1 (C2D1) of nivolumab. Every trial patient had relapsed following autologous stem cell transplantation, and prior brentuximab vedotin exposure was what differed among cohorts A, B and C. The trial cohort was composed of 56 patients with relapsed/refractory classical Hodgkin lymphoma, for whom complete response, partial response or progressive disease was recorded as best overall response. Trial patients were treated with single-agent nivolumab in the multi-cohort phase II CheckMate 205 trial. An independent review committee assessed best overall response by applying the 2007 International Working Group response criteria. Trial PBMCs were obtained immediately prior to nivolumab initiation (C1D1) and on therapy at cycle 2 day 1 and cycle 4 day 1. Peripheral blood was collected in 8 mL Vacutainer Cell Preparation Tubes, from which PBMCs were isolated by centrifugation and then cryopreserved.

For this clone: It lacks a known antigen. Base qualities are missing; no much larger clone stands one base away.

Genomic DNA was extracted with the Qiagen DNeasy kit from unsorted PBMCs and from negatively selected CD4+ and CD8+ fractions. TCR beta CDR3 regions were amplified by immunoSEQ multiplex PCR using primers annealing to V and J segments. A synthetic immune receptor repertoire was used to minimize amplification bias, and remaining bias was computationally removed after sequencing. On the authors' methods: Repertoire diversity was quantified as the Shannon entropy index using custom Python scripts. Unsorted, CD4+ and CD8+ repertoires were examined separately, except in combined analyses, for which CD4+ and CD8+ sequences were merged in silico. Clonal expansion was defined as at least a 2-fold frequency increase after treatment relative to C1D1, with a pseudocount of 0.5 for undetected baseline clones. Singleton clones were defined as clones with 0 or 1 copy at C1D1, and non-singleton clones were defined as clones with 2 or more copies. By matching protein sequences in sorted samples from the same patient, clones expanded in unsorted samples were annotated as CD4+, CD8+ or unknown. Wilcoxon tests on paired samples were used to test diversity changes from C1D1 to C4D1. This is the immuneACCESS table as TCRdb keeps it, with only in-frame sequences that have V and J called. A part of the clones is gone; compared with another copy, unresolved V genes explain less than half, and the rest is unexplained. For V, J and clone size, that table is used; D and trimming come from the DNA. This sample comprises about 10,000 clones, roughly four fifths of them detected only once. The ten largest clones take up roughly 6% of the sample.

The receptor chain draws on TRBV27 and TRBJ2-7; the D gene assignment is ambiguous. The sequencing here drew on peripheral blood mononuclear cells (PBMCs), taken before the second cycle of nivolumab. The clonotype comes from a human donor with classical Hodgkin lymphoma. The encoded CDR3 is CASSFGVTPYEQYF. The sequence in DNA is TGTGCCAGCAGTTTTGGGGTTACACCCTACGAGCAGTACTTC.